These T cell receptor beta chains were read from a single sample in a study of cytomegalovirus exposure and HLA in healthy donors. Measured with immunoSEQ multiplex PCR; TCRdb has only the in-frame clones, and not every one. The data contain 110,000 or so clones, 70% to 85% of them singletons. Material: PBMCs. These receptors originate from a woman between 40 and 55 years old in good health and CMV-seropositive. Each CDR3 is given with its conserved first and last residue. The order of the fields is V gene, D gene, clone size, CDR3 length, J gene, CDR3 DNA, CDR3 protein. The D gene is left open where the match is weak. Not every row has a clone size; where given, it reads once, few, many or a size class.

v_call: TRBV5-6; d_call: TRBD1; clone_size: few; cdr3_length: 19; j_call: TRBJ2-3; cdr3_nt: TGTGCCAGCAGCTTGGTAAGGACAGGGGGCGAACCTTACACAGATACGCAGTATTTT; cdr3_aa: CASSLVRTGGEPYTDTQYF
v_call: TRBV5-1; d_call: -; clone_size: -; cdr3_length: 15; j_call: TRBJ2-7; cdr3_nt: TGCGCCAGCAGCTTGGCAACTAGCAGGCACTACGAGCAGTACTTC; cdr3_aa: CASSLATSRHYEQYF
v_call: TRBV30; d_call: -; clone_size: -; cdr3_length: 13; j_call: TRBJ1-2; cdr3_nt: TGTGCCTGGAGTGCAGGAGGGGCCCATGGCTACACCTTC; cdr3_aa: CAWSAGGAHGYTF
v_call: TRBV5-4; d_call: TRBD2; clone_size: -; cdr3_length: 18; j_call: TRBJ2-2; cdr3_nt: TGTGCCAGCAGCTTCGGACTAGCGGGGGAACCGCCTGGCGGGGAGCTGTTTTTT; cdr3_aa: CASSFGLAGEPPGGELFF
v_call: TRBV6-5; d_call: -; clone_size: -; cdr3_length: 15; j_call: TRBJ1-1; cdr3_nt: TGTGCCAGCAGTTACTATGCCTCAGGGATGACTGAAGCTTTCTTT; cdr3_aa: CASSYYASGMTEAFF
v_call: TRBV9; d_call: TRBD2; clone_size: once; cdr3_length: 14; j_call: TRBJ2-7; cdr3_nt: TGTGCCAGCAACCCGGGGGGAGGGTTATACGAGCAGTACTTC; cdr3_aa: CASNPGGGLYEQYF
v_call: TRBV15; d_call: TRBD2; clone_size: -; cdr3_length: 19; j_call: TRBJ2-1; cdr3_nt: TGTGCCACCAGCAGAGACGGGACTAGCGGGGTTGGGGCCTACAATGAGCAGTTCTTC; cdr3_aa: CATSRDGTSGVGAYNEQFF
v_call: TRBV18; d_call: -; clone_size: few; cdr3_length: 15; j_call: TRBJ2-1; cdr3_nt: TGTGCCAGCTCAGGCCGACTCGGACTATCCGGGGAGCAGTTCTTC; cdr3_aa: CASSGRLGLSGEQFF
v_call: TRBV4-3; d_call: -; clone_size: -; cdr3_length: 17; j_call: TRBJ2-2; cdr3_nt: TGCGCCAGCAGCCAAGATTTCCCAACAGGGAACACCGGGGAGCTGTTTTTT; cdr3_aa: CASSQDFPTGNTGELFF
v_call: TRBV19; d_call: TRBD1; clone_size: -; cdr3_length: 16; j_call: TRBJ2-7; cdr3_nt: TGTGCCAGTACCCCCTCCGGGACAGGGACGTTTCACGAGCAGTACTTC; cdr3_aa: CASTPSGTGTFHEQYF
v_call: TRBV2; d_call: -; clone_size: once; cdr3_length: 15; j_call: TRBJ2-1; cdr3_nt: TGTGCCAGCAGTTCAACTACAAACTCCTACAATGAGCAGTTCTTC; cdr3_aa: CASSSTTNSYNEQFF
v_call: TRBV7-9; d_call: TRBD2; clone_size: once; cdr3_length: 16; j_call: TRBJ2-7; cdr3_nt: TGTGCCAGCAGCTTAGCGACGGCTAGCGGGAGCTCCGAGCAGTACTTC; cdr3_aa: CASSLATASGSSEQYF
v_call: TRBV5-4; d_call: TRBD2; clone_size: -; cdr3_length: 14; j_call: TRBJ2-5; cdr3_nt: TGTGCCAGCAGTCCGGGACTAGCGTCGGAGACCCAGTACTTC; cdr3_aa: CASSPGLASETQYF
v_call: TRBV5-1; d_call: TRBD2; clone_size: -; cdr3_length: 15; j_call: TRBJ2-3; cdr3_nt: TGCGCCAGCAGCCGACTAGCGGGGGGCACAGATACGCAGTATTTT; cdr3_aa: CASSRLAGGTDTQYF
v_call: TRBV18; d_call: -; clone_size: -; cdr3_length: 15; j_call: TRBJ2-2; cdr3_nt: TGTGCCAGCTCATCAGACTTACTGAACACCGGGGAGCTGTTTTTT; cdr3_aa: CASSSDLLNTGELFF
v_call: TRBV4-2; d_call: TRBD2; clone_size: medium-sized; cdr3_length: 16; j_call: TRBJ2-1; cdr3_nt: TGTGCCAGCAGCCCGGTCGGGGGAGGGGCCTACAATGAGCAGTTCTTC; cdr3_aa: CASSPVGGGAYNEQFF
v_call: TRBV6-5; d_call: -; clone_size: -; cdr3_length: 14; j_call: TRBJ2-7; cdr3_nt: TGTGCCAGCAGCACTGGAGCCGGGAGCTACGAGCAGTACTTC; cdr3_aa: CASSTGAGSYEQYF
v_call: TRBV9; d_call: TRBD1; clone_size: once; cdr3_length: 14; j_call: TRBJ2-7; cdr3_nt: TGTGCCAGCAGCACCGGACAGGGTAACTACGAGCAGTACTTC; cdr3_aa: CASSTGQGNYEQYF
v_call: TRBV27; d_call: TRBD1; clone_size: -; cdr3_length: 13; j_call: TRBJ1-1; cdr3_nt: TGTGCCAGCAGTACCGGGACAGGGTATGAAGCTTTCTTT; cdr3_aa: CASSTGTGYEAFF
v_call: TRBV14; d_call: -; clone_size: -; cdr3_length: 14; j_call: TRBJ1-2; cdr3_nt: TGTGCCAGCAGCCAAGCCGCAGGGCATGGTGGCTACACCTTC; cdr3_aa: CASSQAAGHGGYTF
v_call: TRBV6-1; d_call: TRBD1; clone_size: -; cdr3_length: 16; j_call: TRBJ2-7; cdr3_nt: TGTGCCAGCAGTGAATTCCCCCGGACAGGGTTCTGCGAGCAGTACTTC; cdr3_aa: CASSEFPRTGFCEQYF
v_call: TRBV5-1; d_call: -; clone_size: once; cdr3_length: 14; j_call: TRBJ2-3; cdr3_nt: TGCGCCAGCATGTCGGGCGGGCACACAGATACGCAGTATTTT; cdr3_aa: CASMSGGHTDTQYF
v_call: TRBV27; d_call: TRBD2; clone_size: -; cdr3_length: 16; j_call: TRBJ2-5; cdr3_nt: TGTGCCAGCACACGTTTGACTAGCGGGGGTGTGGAGACCCAGTACTTC; cdr3_aa: CASTRLTSGGVETQYF
v_call: TRBV11-2; d_call: TRBD1; clone_size: -; cdr3_length: 14; j_call: TRBJ2-7; cdr3_nt: TGTGCCAGCAGCTTAGAGACAGGGGGCGGCGAGCAGTACTTC; cdr3_aa: CASSLETGGGEQYF
v_call: TRBV29-1; d_call: TRBD1; clone_size: -; cdr3_length: 13; j_call: TRBJ2-7; cdr3_nt: TGCAGCTTCCGCCGGACAGGGAGTTACGAGCAGTACTTC; cdr3_aa: CSFRRTGSYEQYF
v_call: TRBV14; d_call: -; clone_size: -; cdr3_length: 11; j_call: TRBJ2-7; cdr3_nt: TGTGCCAGCAGCCAGACGGGGGAGCAGTACTTC; cdr3_aa: CASSQTGEQYF
v_call: TRBV10-3; d_call: TRBD2; clone_size: -; cdr3_length: 16; j_call: TRBJ2-7; cdr3_nt: TGTGCCATCAGCTTAGCGGGGGCTACCAGCTCCTACGAGCAGTACTTC; cdr3_aa: CAISLAGATSSYEQYF
v_call: TRBV2; d_call: -; clone_size: -; cdr3_length: 15; j_call: TRBJ2-7; cdr3_nt: TGTGCCAGCAGTGTTGAGGAGGGCAAGAACTACGAGCAGTACTTC; cdr3_aa: CASSVEEGKNYEQYF
v_call: TRBV7-9; d_call: -; clone_size: few; cdr3_length: 14; j_call: TRBJ2-7; cdr3_nt: TGTGCCAGCAGCCCCACAGGGACCCCCTACGAGCAGTACTTC; cdr3_aa: CASSPTGTPYEQYF
v_call: TRBV9; d_call: TRBD2; clone_size: -; cdr3_length: 19; j_call: TRBJ2-2; cdr3_nt: TGTGCCAGCAGCGAGCGGGGGGGACTAGCGAGGGGGAACACCGGGGAGCTGTTTTTT; cdr3_aa: CASSERGGLARGNTGELFF
v_call: TRBV30; d_call: -; clone_size: -; cdr3_length: 12; j_call: TRBJ2-7; cdr3_nt: TGTGCCTGGACCAGGGGTTCCTACGAGCAGTACTTC; cdr3_aa: CAWTRGSYEQYF
v_call: TRBV7-6; d_call: TRBD2; clone_size: once; cdr3_length: 16; j_call: TRBJ2-5; cdr3_nt: TGTGCCAGCAGCTTAGGAATAGCGGGGGCACAAGAGACCCAGTACTTC; cdr3_aa: CASSLGIAGAQETQYF
v_call: TRBV5-6; d_call: TRBD1; clone_size: -; cdr3_length: 16; j_call: TRBJ1-3; cdr3_nt: TGTGCCAGCAGCTTGGTGGGACAGGGCTCTGGAAACACCATATATTTT; cdr3_aa: CASSLVGQGSGNTIYF
v_call: TRBV9; d_call: TRBD1; clone_size: -; cdr3_length: 16; j_call: TRBJ1-1; cdr3_nt: TGTGCCAGCAGCGTAGTTCCCCAGGGGGGAGACACTGAAGCTTTCTTT; cdr3_aa: CASSVVPQGGDTEAFF
v_call: TRBV18; d_call: TRBD1; clone_size: once; cdr3_length: 15; j_call: TRBJ1-3; cdr3_nt: TGTGCCAGCTCACCCTCACAGGGGGCCGTGAACACCATATATTTT; cdr3_aa: CASSPSQGAVNTIYF
v_call: TRBV6-5; d_call: -; clone_size: -; cdr3_length: 14; j_call: TRBJ1-4; cdr3_nt: TGTGCCAGCAGCCCGGGGGTTATTCATGAAAAACTGTTTTTT; cdr3_aa: CASSPGVIHEKLFF
v_call: TRBV27; d_call: TRBD1; clone_size: -; cdr3_length: 14; j_call: TRBJ1-2; cdr3_nt: TGTGCCAGCAGAGGGGACAGCGGACTCTATGGCTACACCTTC; cdr3_aa: CASRGDSGLYGYTF
v_call: TRBV10-1; d_call: -; clone_size: -; cdr3_length: 14; j_call: TRBJ2-7; cdr3_nt: TGCGCCAGCAGTCGCCTTTGCCTCGGGAACGAGCAGTACTTC; cdr3_aa: CASSRLCLGNEQYF
v_call: TRBV5-4; d_call: -; clone_size: -; cdr3_length: 16; j_call: TRBJ2-4; cdr3_nt: TGTGCCAGCAGCTCCGAAGTTGAGGGAGCCAAAAACATTCAGTACTTC; cdr3_aa: CASSSEVEGAKNIQYF
v_call: TRBV18; d_call: -; clone_size: -; cdr3_length: 14; j_call: TRBJ1-1; cdr3_nt: TGTGCCAGCTCACCGGACATCATGAACACTGAAGCTTTCTTT; cdr3_aa: CASSPDIMNTEAFF
v_call: TRBV13; d_call: -; clone_size: -; cdr3_length: 12; j_call: TRBJ1-1; cdr3_nt: TGTGCCAGCAGCAAAGCGAACACTGAAGCTTTCTTT; cdr3_aa: CASSKANTEAFF
v_call: TRBV15; d_call: TRBD2; clone_size: -; cdr3_length: 17; j_call: TRBJ2-7; cdr3_nt: TGTGCCACCAGCACGATTCCTAGCGGGGGACAGCTCTACGAGCAGTACTTC; cdr3_aa: CATSTIPSGGQLYEQYF
v_call: TRBV9; d_call: -; clone_size: -; cdr3_length: 15; j_call: TRBJ2-7; cdr3_nt: TGTGCCAGCAGCGTAGGCCCCCCAGGGGCGTACGAGCAGTACTTC; cdr3_aa: CASSVGPPGAYEQYF
v_call: TRBV30; d_call: -; clone_size: -; cdr3_length: 15; j_call: TRBJ1-1; cdr3_nt: TGTGCCTGGAGTGATCACCCTCCTAGGAGCACTGAAGCTTTCTTT; cdr3_aa: CAWSDHPPRSTEAFF
v_call: TRBV7-3; d_call: -; clone_size: -; cdr3_length: 13; j_call: TRBJ2-1; cdr3_nt: TGTGCCAGCAGCTCAAGAGATAGCAATGAGCAGTTCTTC; cdr3_aa: CASSSRDSNEQFF
v_call: TRBV4-1; d_call: TRBD2; clone_size: -; cdr3_length: 18; j_call: TRBJ2-5; cdr3_nt: TGCGCCAGCAGCCAAGATCGCGGGGGGGCCCCGTACCAAGAGACCCAGTACTTC; cdr3_aa: CASSQDRGGAPYQETQYF
v_call: TRBV6-1; d_call: -; clone_size: -; cdr3_length: 13; j_call: TRBJ2-2; cdr3_nt: TGTGCCAGCAATCGGGGGAACACCGGGGAGCTGTTTTTT; cdr3_aa: CASNRGNTGELFF
v_call: TRBV5-6; d_call: TRBD1; clone_size: -; cdr3_length: 13; j_call: TRBJ2-4; cdr3_nt: TGTGCCAGCAGCCGTGACAGGGTAAACATTCAGTACTTC; cdr3_aa: CASSRDRVNIQYF
v_call: TRBV6-1; d_call: TRBD1; clone_size: -; cdr3_length: 12; j_call: TRBJ1-2; cdr3_nt: TGTGCCAGCAGTGTGACAGGGGGTACCTACACCTTC; cdr3_aa: CASSVTGGTYTF
v_call: TRBV21-1; d_call: -; clone_size: -; cdr3_length: 13; j_call: TRBJ1-1; cdr3_nt: TGTGCCAGCAGCGTGGGCAGGGTAGCTGAAGCTTTCTTT; cdr3_aa: CASSVGRVAEAFF
v_call: TRBV7-2; d_call: -; clone_size: few; cdr3_length: 12; j_call: TRBJ2-7; cdr3_nt: TGTGCCAGCAGTCAACAGATCTACGAGCAGTACTTC; cdr3_aa: CASSQQIYEQYF
v_call: TRBV18; d_call: TRBD1; clone_size: -; cdr3_length: 16; j_call: TRBJ1-2; cdr3_nt: TGTGCCAGCTCACCGCCAGGACAGGTGACCAGGGATGGCTACACCTTC; cdr3_aa: CASSPPGQVTRDGYTF
v_call: TRBV25-1; d_call: -; clone_size: -; cdr3_length: 15; j_call: TRBJ1-2; cdr3_nt: TGTGCCAGCAGTGATCCCTGGGGCGCCGAATATGGCTACACCTTC; cdr3_aa: CASSDPWGAEYGYTF
v_call: TRBV18; d_call: -; clone_size: few; cdr3_length: 16; j_call: TRBJ1-5; cdr3_nt: TGTGCCAGCTCACCCGCCGGGGTTGGGAACAATCAGCCCCAGCATTTT; cdr3_aa: CASSPAGVGNNQPQHF